Listed below are T cell receptor beta chains from one sample, sequenced in a study of CD8 T cells in Susac syndrome. From the immunoSEQ multiplex PCR reads, TCRdb called clonotypes with MiXCR, one entry per CDR3 protein. The data show 130,000 or so distinct CDR3 sequences, around nine tenths seen once. Sequenced material: CD8+ T cells from PBMCs. These receptors were taken from a human donor with multiple sclerosis. Each CDR3 is given with its conserved first and last residue. The order of the fields is D gene, J gene, V gene, CDR3 DNA, CDR3 protein. The D gene is left open where the match is weak.

>.|TRBJ2-7|TRBV2
TGTGCCAGCAGTGAGAGGTCAAGAGGGGACTACGAGCAGTACTTC
CASSERSRGDYEQYF
>.|TRBJ2-7|TRBV7-6
TGTGCCAGCAGCTCCTCCGGACAGCACTACGAGCAGTACTTC
CASSSSGQHYEQYF
>.|TRBJ1-3|TRBV5-4
TGTGCCAGCACCTCAACGGGCGGGACTGGAAACACCATATATTTT
CASTSTGGTGNTIYF
>.|TRBJ1-5|TRBV2
TGTGCCAGCAGTGAAGTTTCAAATAGCAATCAGCCCCAGCATTTT
CASSEVSNSNQPQHF
>.|TRBJ2-3|TRBV2
TGTGCCAGCAGTGAAGCGGGGGCCGGCTCCTCTAGCACAGATACGCAGTATTTT
CASSEAGAGSSSTDTQYF
>TRBD2|TRBJ2-2|TRBV5-8
TGTGCCAGCAGCTTGGGCCCCTGGACTAGCGGGTCCACCGGGGAGCTGTTTTTT
CASSLGPWTSGSTGELFF
>.|TRBJ1-5|TRBV24-1
TGTGCCACCAGTGATAACCGGGGCCCGCCCGGTCAGCCCCAGCATTTT
CATSDNRGPPGQPQHF
>.|TRBJ2-7|TRBV3-1
TGTGCCAGCAGCCAAGATGGCTGGAACGAGCAGTACTTC
CASSQDGWNEQYF
>TRBD2|TRBJ2-1|TRBV4-1
TGCGCCAGCAGCCAAGAGGTCACGGGAGGGCCTTACAATGAGCAGTTCTTC
CASSQEVTGGPYNEQFF
>TRBD2|TRBJ2-1|TRBV3-1
TGTGCCAGCAGCCAAGCCGACACTAGCGCTTACAATGAGCAGTTCTTC
CASSQADTSAYNEQFF
>TRBD1|TRBJ1-1|TRBV29-1
TGCAGCGTTGATGGAGGGGGCGGCGATGAAAGCACTGAAGCTTTCTTT
CSVDGGGGDESTEAFF
>.|TRBJ2-7|TRBV6-5
TGTGCCAGCAGCCTAAGTCACAGGGTAACCTACGAGCAGTACTTC
CASSLSHRVTYEQYF
>.|TRBJ1-1|TRBV2
TGTGCCAGCGGGGGGTCGAACACTGAAGCTTTCTTT
CASGGSNTEAFF
>.|TRBJ2-7|TRBV12-3/TRBV12-4
TGTGCCAGCAGTTTAGAGGGGGCGGGGGACGAGCAGTACTTC
CASSLEGAGDEQYF
>TRBD1|TRBJ2-1|TRBV27
TGTGCCAGCAGCACAGGGGCTGACACCTACAATGAGCAGTTCTTC
CASSTGADTYNEQFF
>.|TRBJ1-1|TRBV27
TGTGCCAGCAGTTTAGAACATTACACTGAAGCTTTCTTT
CASSLEHYTEAFF